A selection of T cell receptor beta chains follows, all from one sample in a study of human T cells and chemical hapten exposure. MiXCR was run by TCRdb on the RACE reads, yielding one entry per CDR3 protein. This sample has approximately 370,000 distinct CDR3 sequences, with 5.5% found just once. The sequencing here drew on whole blood, taken in connection with sensitization to the hapten diphenylcyclopropenone (DPC). Source of these receptors: a woman aged 18-29 years with alopecia areata. Some clones in this sample may be carry-over from other donors' samples. The CDR3 runs from the conserved cysteine through the conserved F or W. Fields, in order: J gene, clone size, D gene, V gene, CDR3 DNA, CDR3 protein. D genes are given only for firm matches. Part of the rows lack a size; the others show once, few, many or a class for expanded clones.

TRBJ1-1	NA	TRBD1	TRBV6-2/TRBV6-3	TGTGCCAGCAGTTACTCCTACAGGGGAGGAGACACTGAAGCTTTCTTT	CASSYSYRGGDTEAFF
TRBJ2-2	many	NA	TRBV6-4	TGTGCCAGCAGTGTCCAGGAGGGGACCGGGGAGCTGTTTTTT	CASSVQEGTGELFF
TRBJ2-3	many	NA	TRBV10-3	TGTGCCATCAGTGACGGGCGTGCCAGGGGGGGAGATACGCAGTATTTT	CAISDGRARGGDTQYF
TRBJ2-3	few	NA	TRBV4-3	TGCGCCAGCAGCCAAGATCTTGGTACTAGCACTCTGTATTTT	CASSQDLGTSTLYF
TRBJ1-1	few	NA	TRBV20-1	TGCAGTGCCGCGTTGGGAAACATGAACACTGAAGCTTTCTTT	CSAALGNMNTEAFF
TRBJ1-2	many	NA	TRBV27	TGTGCCAGCAGCCAAGAGCTTGGTTTCTATGGCTACACCTTC	CASSQELGFYGYTF
TRBJ1-1	few	NA	TRBV7-6	TGTGCCAGCAGCGAAAGGGGTTGGGGTAACACTGAAGCTTTCTTT	CASSERGWGNTEAFF
TRBJ2-7	few	NA	TRBV15	TGTGCCACCAGCATCGACCGGGACCGCGTCTACGAGCAGTACTTC	CATSIDRDRVYEQYF
TRBJ1-6	few	TRBD1	TRBV20-1	TGCAGTGCTAGAGATCAGGGGACAGTGAGGGGCCCCCTCCACTTT	CSARDQGTVRGPLHF
TRBJ2-1	many	TRBD2	TRBV5-1	TGCGCCAGCAGCCTGACTAGCGGGTACAATGAGCAGTTCTTC	CASSLTSGYNEQFF
TRBJ1-2	NA	NA	TRBV20-1	TGCAGTGCTAGACCTACATGGGACTATGGCTACACCTTC	CSARPTWDYGYTF
TRBJ1-3	many	NA	TRBV28	TGTGCCAGCAGTGTGCAACGGGGGAGCTCTGGAAACACCATATATTTT	CASSVQRGSSGNTIYF
TRBJ2-4	many	NA	TRBV12-3/TRBV12-4	TGTGCCAGCAGTTTCGGCCCCCACTCGGCGGGCCCGTTAAAGAATCAGTACTTC	CASSFGPHSAGPLKNQYF
TRBJ2-7	NA	NA	TRBV20-1	TGCAGTGCTCCCGGGACCAGGAACGAGCAGTACTTC	CSAPGTRNEQYF
TRBJ2-3	many	TRBD2	TRBV6-5	TGTGCCAGCAGTTACGGGACTAGCGGGGCAGATACGCAGTATTTT	CASSYGTSGADTQYF
TRBJ1-2	NA	NA	TRBV28	TGTGCCAGCGCATTACAGTTGGAAGTCTATGGCTACACCTTC	CASALQLEVYGYTF
TRBJ2-3	few	NA	TRBV4-2	TGTGCCAGCAGCCAAGTAGGTTACTCCTTCACAGATACGCAGTATTTT	CASSQVGYSFTDTQYF
TRBJ1-1	NA	NA	TRBV11-2	TGTGCCAGCAGCTTAGTTCAGGGGATCTCCATGAACACTGAAGCTTTCTTT	CASSLVQGISMNTEAFF
TRBJ2-7	NA	NA	TRBV18	TGTGCCAGCTCACCACGCGGGGAGCCCCCACAGTACTTC	CASSPRGEPPQYF
TRBJ2-7	many	TRBD1	TRBV18	TGTGCCAGCTCACCACCCTCAGGGGGCGCATACTTC	CASSPPSGGAYF
TRBJ2-7	many	TRBD1	TRBV5-1	TGCGCCAGCAGCATCGACAGGGGGTACTACGAGCAGTACTTC	CASSIDRGYYEQYF
TRBJ2-3	many	NA	TRBV6-2/TRBV6-3	TGTGCCAGCAGTTACGTGGGGGGGCGCGAGGAAGATACGCAGTATTTT	CASSYVGGREEDTQYF
TRBJ2-3	NA	TRBD1	TRBV3-1	TGTGCCAGCTCGGGACAGGAGTTCCGGCGGGGCACAGATACGCAGTATTTT	CASSGQEFRRGTDTQYF
TRBJ2-7	many	NA	TRBV10-3	TGTGCTACTGGGGCCCCACTTGCTTTTAGCTCCTACGAGCAGTACTTC	CATGAPLAFSSYEQYF
TRBJ2-5	few	NA	TRBV5-1	TGCGCCAGCAGCTTAACGTCGGAGACCCAGTACTTC	CASSLTSETQYF
TRBJ2-5	few	NA	TRBV7-6	TGTGCCAGCAGCTTAGTTAGTTTAGAAGGGGACCAGTACTTC	CASSLVSLEGDQYF
TRBJ2-2	NA	TRBD1	TRBV7-9	TGTGCCAGCAGCTTTGGAAGACAGGGGTACACCGGGGAGCTGTTTTTT	CASSFGRQGYTGELFF
TRBJ1-2	many	NA	TRBV6-1	TGTGCCAGCAGTGAAGGGATGGGGTCCAACTATGGCTACACCTTC	CASSEGMGSNYGYTF
TRBJ2-3	many	NA	TRBV6-2/TRBV6-3	TGTGCCAGCAGTTTACCGTCGGGGGGCTCGGCAGATACGCAGTATTTT	CASSLPSGGSADTQYF
TRBJ2-5	many	TRBD2	TRBV7-2	TGTGCCAGCAGCTTAACGGCTACTAGCGGGGGGGCTCAAGAGACCCAGTACTTC	CASSLTATSGGAQETQYF
TRBJ2-7	few	TRBD1	TRBV2	TGTGCCAGCCTGGGGGACAGGGGAAGCGACGAGCAGTACTTC	CASLGDRGSDEQYF
TRBJ1-1	many	NA	TRBV20-1	TGCAGTGCCTACAGGGAATTGAACACTGAAGCTTTCTTT	CSAYRELNTEAFF
TRBJ1-1	many	TRBD1	TRBV7-2	TGTGCCAGCAGCTCGAGACAGGGATTCACTGAAGCTTTCTTT	CASSSRQGFTEAFF
TRBJ1-1	NA	NA	TRBV20-1	TGCAGTGCTAGAGTCAACCGGGACATTTTTGACGTGAACACTGAAGCTTTCTTT	CSARVNRDIFDVNTEAFF
TRBJ2-2	NA	NA	TRBV18	TGTGCCAGCTCACCACGGAAGGGTGACACCGGGGAGCTGTTTTTT	CASSPRKGDTGELFF
TRBJ2-3	many	TRBD2	TRBV7-2	TGTGCCAGCAGCTTCGGACTAGCGGGGGCTAGCACAGATACGCAGTATTTT	CASSFGLAGASTDTQYF
TRBJ1-6	NA	NA	TRBV12-3/TRBV12-4	TGTGCCAGTGGGGGGGCAGACGGTTCACCCCTCCACTTT	CASGGADGSPLHF
TRBJ2-3	NA	TRBD2	TRBV12-3/TRBV12-4	TGTGCCAGCAGTCACACGACTAGCGGGGGTCCAGATACGCAGTATTTT	CASSHTTSGGPDTQYF
TRBJ2-1	NA	TRBD2	TRBV24-1	TGTGCCACCAGTGCGGGGGGGGGCTACAATGAGCAGTTCTTC	CATSAGGGYNEQFF
TRBJ1-1	many	NA	TRBV6-5	TGTGCCAGCAGCAGGGCCAACACTGAAGCTTTCTTT	CASSRANTEAFF
TRBJ1-1	NA	TRBD1	TRBV18	TGTGCCAGCTCACCACCGCACAGGGGGAACACTGAAGCTTTCTTT	CASSPPHRGNTEAFF
TRBJ2-1	few	TRBD2	TRBV3-1	TGTGCCAGCAGCATATCGGGGGGGCATTTTTACACCTACAATGAGCAGTTCTTC	CASSISGGHFYTYNEQFF
TRBJ2-7	many	TRBD1	TRBV6-5	TGTGCCAGCGCTTCCGGGACAGGGGGTCTCGAGCAGTACTTC	CASASGTGGLEQYF
TRBJ1-3	many	NA	TRBV18	TGTGCCACCGAGGACAGCCAGACGGGAAACACCATATATTTT	CATEDSQTGNTIYF
TRBJ1-1	many	NA	TRBV20-1	TGCAGTGCCTGGAGGGAGGTCGGGTACGCTTTCTTT	CSAWREVGYAFF
TRBJ1-2	many	NA	TRBV12-3/TRBV12-4	TGTGCCAGCAGTTTAGCGTGGACCGACACTAACTATGGCTACACCTTC	CASSLAWTDTNYGYTF
TRBJ2-3	many	TRBD1	TRBV6-6	TGTGCCAGCAGTTTCCGGGACAGGGAGGGAAATACGCAGTATTTT	CASSFRDREGNTQYF
TRBJ1-4	many	NA	TRBV7-3	TGTGCCAGCAGCCGGTCCCCGAATGAAAAACTGTTTTTT	CASSRSPNEKLFF
TRBJ1-2	NA	NA	TRBV9	TGTGCCAGCAGCCCGGCCCCGGGACACATCTATGGCTACACCTTC	CASSPAPGHIYGYTF
TRBJ2-7	NA	NA	TRBV7-2	TGTGCCAGCAGCCCCGGGGGGCACGAGCAGTACTTC	CASSPGGHEQYF
TRBJ1-3	many	NA	TRBV28	TGTGCCAGCGGGCGTAACAGCAACTCTGGAAACACCATATATTTT	CASGRNSNSGNTIYF
TRBJ1-1	few	TRBD1	TRBV11-1	TGTGCCAGCAGCCCGCCACAGGGGATGAACACTGAAGCTTTCTTT	CASSPPQGMNTEAFF
TRBJ2-2	many	NA	TRBV15	TGTGCCACCCTTCAGGACACCGAGAACACCGGGGAGCTGTTTTTT	CATLQDTENTGELFF
TRBJ1-5	few	NA	TRBV28	TGTGCCAGCAGTTTAGGTGGACGGGGCAATCAGCCCCAGCATTTT	CASSLGGRGNQPQHF